The 8 T cell receptor beta chains reported below all come from one sample, sequenced in a study of blood T cell repertoires in COVID-19. The method was immunoSEQ multiplex PCR; TCRdb's version includes in-frame clones alone and lacks a portion of them. The sample consists of hundreds of thousands of clones, approximately 86% of them appearing once. Sequencing was done on a sample of peripheral blood. These receptors all stem from a man in his 60s who had recovered from COVID-19.

V gene TRBV5-1 combines with J gene TRBJ1-4, with D perhaps matching TRBD1 (5 bases). V lost 4 bases and J lost 8, with 18 bases in between. CDR3 length: 15 residues. Per germline, CDR1 SGHRS and CDR2 YFSETQ. Here the CDR3 DNA reads TGCGCCAGCAGCGCGCAGGGTATTCTTGGGGAAAAACTGTTTTTT. Its translation: CASSAQGILGEKLFF. Full variable domain (remainder filled in from reference TRBV5-1 and TRBJ1-4): KAGVTQTPRYLIKTRGQQVTLSCSPISGHRSVSWYQQTPGQGLQFLFEYFSETQRNKGNFPGRFSGRQFSNSRSEMNVSTLELGDSALYLCASSAQGILGEKLFFGSGTQLSVL.

This chain links TRBV11-2 with TRBJ2-7; 8 bases are a match to TRBD1. The CDR3 totals 15 residues. The trim removed 5 bases at V and 4 bases at J, leaving 10 bases unmatched. CDR1 and CDR2 (germline): SGHAT, FQNNGV. CDR3 sequence (DNA): TGTGCCAGCAGCCTTCAGGGGGCATTCGGGTACGAGCAGTACTTC. Protein: CASSLQGAFGYEQYF.

The rearrangement joins TRBV27 to TRBJ1-1; D not certain. The CDR3 length is 13 residues. CDR1 and CDR2 from the germline V gene are MNHEY and SMNVEV (reference sequence). Trimming stripped 3 bases from V and 1 base from J, with 6 bases between. The CDR3 DNA reads as TGTGCCAGCAGTTTTTCCCAGAACACTGAAGCTTTCTTT. Protein product: CASSFSQNTEAFF.

The rearrangement joins TRBV3-1 (or the pseudogene TRBV3-2) to TRBJ2-2; no clear D. The CDR3 extends over 17 amino acids. From germline, CDR1 is LGHDT and CDR2 YNNKEL (reference sequence). V was clipped by 4 bases and J by 6 bases, with 21 bases between them. DNA for the CDR3: TGTGCCAGCAGCCTACCCCCCCAATATTACAATCCCGGGGAGCTGTTTTTT. It yields the protein CASSLPPQYYNPGELFF.

This chain joins TRBV15 and TRBJ1-3; 7 nucleotides agree with TRBD1. The CDR3 is 13 amino acids. After removal of 3 bases from V and 7 bases from J, the junction contained 3 bases not matched to a gene. Per the germline V gene, CDR1 is LNHNV and CDR2 is YYDKDF (reference sequence). This chain's CDR3 is CATSRDRMNTIYF. CDR3 bases: TGTGCCACCAGCAGGGACAGGATGAACACCATATATTTT. Complete variable domain (other parts from reference TRBV15 and TRBJ1-3): DAMVIQNPRYQVTQFGKPVTLSCSQTLNHNVMYWYQQKSSQAPKLLFHYYDKDFNNEADTPDNFQSRRPNTSFCFLDIRSPGLGDTAMYLCATSRDRMNTIYFGEGSWLTVV.

This sequence joins TRBV5-1 and TRBJ2-7; 14 bases match TRBD2. This CDR3 has 15 residues. After removal of 3 bases from V and 2 bases from J, the junction contained 1 base not matched to a gene. In germline, CDR1 is SGHRS, CDR2 YFSETQ. The chain's CDR3 is CASSSTSGGAYEQYF. CDR3 coding DNA: TGCGCCAGCAGCTCGACTAGCGGGGGGGCCTACGAGCAGTACTTC.

The rearrangement links TRBV28 to TRBJ2-5; a possible D gene is TRBD2 (5 bases). The CDR3 has 15 residues. Trimming took off 6 bases at V and 4 bases at J, with 18 bases between the two ends. Germline V CDR1 and CDR2: MDHEN, SYDVKM. The CDR3 here is CASSPHRGSVETQYF. CDR3 DNA: TGTGCCAGCAGCCCCCATCGGGGTAGCGTAGAGACCCAGTACTTC.

J is TRBJ1-2 and V is TRBV6-1; TRBD1 agrees at 8 bases. CDR1 MNHNS and CDR2 SASEGT come from the germline V gene. J was trimmed by 8 bases and V by 5 bases; bases with no gene match: 7. The CDR3 is 13 amino acids. CDR3 DNA: TGTGCCAGCAGTCCCGACAGGGGCGGGGGCTACACCTTC. Its translation is CASSPDRGGGYTF.